The count of the clone carrying this T cell receptor beta chain is one. These data belong to a study of blood T cell repertoires in COVID-19. Study-level information: Some COVID-19 samples were acute and others convalescent; all came from the United States, Italy and Spain. T cells, B-cell-depleted T cells, or PBMCs provided the cDNA or gDNA that served as material.

Original processing notes: For nucleated cells, counts were estimated from reference gene primer amplification. Some clones are missing from TCRdb's copy, which holds only in-frame ones; the method was immunoSEQ multiplex PCR. The V and J calls and clone size are taken from that table; D and trimming were inferred from the DNA. The sample includes tens of thousands of clones, approximately 88% of them seen just once. This sequence originates from a woman aged 80 or older with acute or convalescent COVID-19. The source material was peripheral blood.

The CDR3, as DNA: TGTGCCAGCAGCTTTAGGACAGGGAAGTTCCAAGAGACCCAGTACTTC. This encodes CASSFRTGKFQETQYF. The genes are TRBV7-9 and TRBJ2-5, with 8 bases identical to TRBD1. Germline V gene sequence: CDR1 SEHNR, CDR2 FQNEAQ (reference sequence). The CDR3 is 16 residues long. J gave up 1 base and V 3 bases, and 7 bases lay outside the gene matches.